The next 12 T cell receptor beta chains were all read from a single sample in a study of tissue T cells after allogeneic stem cell transplantation. Profiling relied on immunoSEQ multiplex PCR, and the TCRdb table lists in-frame clones only, not all of them. This table holds approximately 47,000 clones, less than 75% found once. Sequenced: sorted cells pooled from one or two spleens. Receptors originate from a pool of C57BL/6 mice in good health.

Concerning this clone itself: The gene symbols are mouse symbols. The read terminates 1 residue ahead of where the CDR3 ends, so the germline J gene completes it. The rearrangement links TRBV15 to TRBJ2-3; D possibly corresponds to TRBD1 (6 bases). There are 16 residues in the CDR3. The V end was cut by 4 bases, the J end by 0 bases, with 14 bases between. The V gene's germline CDR1 is SGHND and CDR2 FRSKSL. The sequenced part of the CDR3 DNA is TGTGCCAGCAGTTACCTGGGACAAAAAAGTGCAGAAACGCTGTAT. Translation: CASSYLGQKSAETLY. In full, the CDR3 reads CASSYLGQKSAETLYF. The entire variable domain, with the rest obtained from reference TRBV15 and TRBJ2-3, is as follows: DAGVTQTPRHEVAEKGQTIILKCEPVSGHNDLFWYRQTKIQGLELLSYFRSKSLMEDGGAFKDRFKAEMLNSSFSTLKIQPTEPKDSAVYLCASSYLGQKSAETLYFGSGTRLTVL.

Of note for this clone: These gene names are mouse names. Sequencing ends 1 residue short of the CDR3 end; the germline J gene provides the rest. The chain uses TRBV13-2 and TRBJ1-2; tentative D call: TRBD1 (5 bases). The germline V gene encodes CDR1 NNHNN and CDR2 SYGAGS (reference sequence). The CDR3 consists of 15 residues. V lost 0 bases and J 4 bases, leaving 13 bases between the germline ends. The CDR3 here is CASGDAQGEGSDYTF. The CDR3 bases that were read are TGTGCCAGCGGTGATGCCCAGGGCGAAGGCTCCGACTACACC.

In the case of this clone: Each gene name is a mouse one. The observed sequence ends 1 residue before the CDR3 terminus, with the missing tail filled in from the germline J gene. The V and J genes are TRBV5 and TRBJ2-7; no reliable D call. This CDR3 is 15 amino acids long. V was shortened by 0 bases and J by 0 bases, with 9 bases between the two germline ends. Per germline, CDR1 LGHNA and CDR2 YNLKQL (reference sequence). The CDR3 loop is CASSQDDRSSYEQYF. The sequenced part of the CDR3 DNA is TGTGCCAGCAGCCAAGATGATAGGAGCTCCTATGAACAGTAC.

With respect to this clone: The gene names given are mouse names. The missing CDR3 end, 1 residue past where the read stops, is filled in from the germline J gene. This rearrangement joins TRBV19 to TRBJ1-3, with 11 bases identical to TRBD1. CDR3 size: 15 residues. The V segment lost 4 bases and the J segment 1 base; nucleotides outside the gene matches: 1. CDR1 FNHDT and CDR2 SITEND come from the germline V gene (reference sequence). The CDR3 loop is CASSRDRGSGNTLYF. Incomplete CDR3 DNA: TGTGCCAGCAGTCGGGACAGGGGGTCTGGAAATACGCTCTAT.

This clone was detected only a few times. These gene names are mouse names. The read ends 1 residue shy of where the CDR3 ends; the end is completed using the germline J gene. The chain has TRBV22 and TRBJ1-3; the D segment call TRBD1 is taken from the table without a DNA check. TRBV22 is flagged as a pseudogene. The CDR3 runs to 15 residues. The sequenced part of the CDR3 DNA is TGTGCCAGCAGCCGGGACAGGGTTTCTGGAAATACGCTCTAT. Residues: CASSRDRVSGNTLY. In full, the CDR3 is CASSRDRVSGNTLYF.

As for this clone: Gene names refer to mouse genes. The DNA ends 1 residue before the CDR3 does, and the rest of the CDR3 is filled in from the germline J gene. Other DNA sequences within the sample encode an identical CDR3. The chain links TRBV5 to TRBJ2-5, with 9 bases matching TRBD2. CDR1 and CDR2 from the germline V gene are LGHNA and YNLKQL (reference sequence). With 0 bases clipped from V and 6 bases from J, the junction kept 1 base outside the gene matches. This CDR3 contains 14 residues. The sequenced part of the CDR3 DNA is TGTGCCAGCAGCCAAGAAGACTGGGGGGACACCCAGTAC. It yields the protein CASSQEDWGDTQY. The full CDR3 reads CASSQEDWGDTQYF.

This clone was detected only once. Mouse gene names apply. The CDR3 is cut off 1 residue early in the read; its end comes from the germline J gene. The V and J genes are TRBV19 and TRBJ2-3; the match to TRBD2 covers 12 bases. The CDR3 has 15 amino acids. With 5 bases clipped from V and 3 bases from J, the junction kept 4 bases outside the gene matches. Per the germline V gene, CDR1 is FNHDT and CDR2 is SITEND (reference sequence). The part of the CDR3 DNA that was read is TGTGCCAGCAGGACTGGGGGGGCGCGGGCAGAAACGCTGTAT. Protein: CASRTGGARAETLY. The entire CDR3 reads CASRTGGARAETLYF.

About this clone: The listed genes are named as in mouse. Read sequence stops 1 residue before the CDR3 end, and the germline J gene provides the missing end. The chain has TRBV30 and TRBJ1-3, with unresolved D. Trimming pared 2 bases from V and 1 base from J, leaving 3 bases between. The CDR3 is 12 amino acids. CDR1 is SQVVS and CDR2 is ANEGSEA in the germline V gene. The CDR3: CSSRQSGNTLYF. The DNA read from the CDR3 is TGTAGTTCTAGACAATCTGGAAATACGCTCTAT.

Comments on this clone: One end of the junction is discordant with germline, which a read error may explain. Mouse names are used for the genes. The CDR3 is cut off 1 residue early in the read; its end comes from the germline J gene. The V call is TRBV20, the J call TRBJ1-4; TRBD1 aligns across 8 bases. CDR1 and CDR2 (germline): GFQATS, STVNSAI. The CDR3 is 14 amino acids. The CDR3 region is CGARGRISNERLFF. The CDR3 bases that were read are TGTGGTGCCAGGGGGCGAATTTCCAACGAAAGATTATTT.

Regarding this clone: Genes and germline are mouse. Read data end 1 residue before the CDR3 end; the end is taken from the germline J gene. V and J are TRBV13-2 and TRBJ2-4, with 9 bases lining up with TRBD2. The CDR3 extends over 14 amino acids. From germline, CDR1 is NNHNN and CDR2 SYGAGS (reference sequence). Losses at the gene ends were 2 bases for V and 4 bases for J; bases not matched to a gene: 2. The CDR3: CASGERLGENTLYF. The CDR3 bases that were read are TGTGCCAGCGGTGAAAGACTGGGGGAAAACACCTTGTAC.

A word on this clone: Mouse names are used for the genes. The CDR3 extends 1 residue past the end of the read, so its final part is completed from the germline J gene. Other DNA variants within this sample encode the same CDR3. This chain uses TRBV5 with TRBJ1-4, with a tentative D call TRBD1 (6 bases). The CDR3 is made up of 16 amino acids. Trimming pared 3 bases from V and 3 bases from J, leaving 14 bases between. CDR1 and CDR2 (germline): LGHNA, YNLKQL (reference sequence). CDR3 sequence reads: CASSQGGGGPNERLFF. The covered CDR3 bases are TGTGCCAGCAGCCAGGGAGGGGGGGGTCCCAACGAAAGATTATTT.

About this clone itself: The germline and genes are mouse ones. The read ends 1 residue early relative to the CDR3; the germline J gene fills the gap. The chain employs TRBV2 and TRBJ2-1, with TRBD1 matching over 8 bases. The V gene's germline CDR1 is LGHNA and CDR2 YSYQKL. Unmatched junction bases numbered 3, after V lost 0 bases and J lost 2 bases. This CDR3 is 16 amino acids long. CDR3 protein: CASSQDSGGDYAEQFF. The covered CDR3 bases are TGTGCCAGCAGCCAAGACTCAGGGGGCGACTATGCTGAGCAGTTC.